These 29 T cell receptor beta chains originate from one sample sequenced in a study of cytomegalovirus exposure and HLA in healthy donors. With 60 Vbeta and 13 Jbeta primers, the PCR was carried out. Profiling relied on immunoSEQ multiplex PCR, and the TCRdb table lists in-frame clones only, not all of them. The top ten hold 1.5% to 2% of the sample, which has around 190,000 clones, roughly 86% seen once. The sequenced sample consisted of PBMCs. The origin of the receptors is a woman younger than 35 in good health and CMV-seronegative.

The CDR3 loop reads CASSYRAGAYEQYF. The CDR3 bases are TGTGCCAGCAGTTACCGGGCGGGGGCCTACGAGCAGTACTTC. The V and J genes are TRBV6-6 and TRBJ2-7; 7 nucleotides agree with TRBD2. Germline CDR1 reads MNHNY; CDR2 reads SVGAGI (reference sequence). The CDR3 length is 14 residues. V shed 2 bases and J 2 bases; nucleotides not matched to a gene: 3.

Written as DNA, the CDR3 is TGTGCCAGCGGGAGGGACTATGGCTACACCTTC. This sequence encodes CASGRDYGYTF. This chain uses TRBV28 with TRBJ1-2; D gene uncertain. Germline V gene sequence: CDR1 MDHEN, CDR2 SYDVKM. V was pared by 8 bases and J by 3 bases, with 7 bases between. The CDR3 runs 11 residues.

This rearrangement joins TRBV7-8 to TRBJ2-6; 10 bases are shared with TRBD1. The germline gives CDR1 SGHVS, CDR2 FQNEAQ. This CDR3 is 17 amino acids long. V lost 4 bases and J lost 2; bases outside the gene matches: 5. CDR3 region: CASSYLGQGAGANVLTF. The CDR3 nucleotides read TGTGCCAGCAGCTACCTCGGACAGGGGGCTGGGGCCAACGTCCTGACTTTC. Complete variable domain (other parts from reference TRBV7-8 and TRBJ2-6): GAGVSQSPRYKVAKRGQDVALRCDPISGHVSLFWYQQALGQGPEFLTYFQNEAQLDKSGLPSDRFFAERPEGSVSTLKIQRTQQEDSAVYLCASSYLGQGAGANVLTFGAGSRLTVL.

In its sample, this clone was seen once. This rearrangement joins TRBV11-3 to TRBJ2-7; weak D call: TRBD1 (7 bases). V gave up 4 bases and J gave up 3 bases, with 16 bases separating them. The CDR3 totals 15 residues. CDR1 is SGHNT and CDR2 is YENEEA in the germline V gene. CDR3: CASSSSNRGGYEQYF. CDR3 coding DNA: TGTGCCAGCAGCTCCTCGAACAGGGGAGGCTACGAGCAGTACTTC.

The chain has TRBV5-1 and TRBJ2-1; TRBD2 agrees at 7 bases. J gave up 6 bases and V 0 bases, and 6 bases lay outside the gene matches. Germline V gene sequence: CDR1 SGHRS, CDR2 YFSETQ. CDR3 size: 15 residues. The CDR3, as DNA: TGCGCCAGCAGCTTGGACGGGAGGCTCGGCAATGAGCAGTTCTTC. Its protein is CASSLDGRLGNEQFF.

The rearrangement links TRBV10-3 to TRBJ2-3, with D tentatively TRBD1 (5 bases). Germline CDR1 reads ENHRY; CDR2 reads SYGVKD. V was cut by 5 bases and J by 2 bases, with 11 bases left in between. This CDR3 contains 14 residues. The CDR3 here is CAISPRQLTDTQYF. CDR3 in DNA: TGTGCCATCAGTCCCAGACAGCTCACAGATACGCAGTATTTT.

This clone occurred a few times. For the CDR3, the DNA is TGTGCCAGCAGCTTGGGACAGATGATTTACGAGCAGTACTTC. Protein: CASSLGQMIYEQYF. V gene TRBV7-6 combines with J gene TRBJ2-7; 7 bases align to TRBD1. The germline CDR1 and CDR2 sequences are SGHVS and FNYEAQ. CDR3 length equals 14 residues. J lost 4 bases, V lost 3 bases, and 6 bases had no gene match.

Points on this clone: Other DNA sequences in this sample translate to the same CDR3. In DNA form, the CDR3 reads TGCGCCAGCAGCCGGAATAGCGGGAGGGCTTTGAATGAGCAGTTCTTC. It specifies CASSRNSGRALNEQFF. The V gene is TRBV4-3, the J gene TRBJ2-1, with TRBD2 identical over 11 bases. Germline values: CDR1 LGHNA, CDR2 YSLEER. The J segment lost 7 bases and the V segment lost 4 bases, leaving 9 bases of the junction unmatched. CDR3 length: 16 amino acids.

The gene calls are TRBV30 and TRBJ2-1, with 9 nucleotides matching TRBD2. V gave up 4 bases and J gave up 5 bases; unmatched junction bases: 12. In germline, CDR1 is GTSNPN, CDR2 SVGIG (reference sequence). This CDR3 spans 16 amino acids. CDR3: CAWNPNELAGNNEQFF. CDR3 nucleotides: TGTGCCTGGAACCCAAATGAGCTAGCGGGGAACAATGAGCAGTTCTTC.

The chain has TRBV27 and TRBJ2-3; TRBD1 is a possible D gene (8 bases). Trimming took 5 bases from V and 2 from J, leaving 17 bases between them. Per germline, CDR1 MNHEY and CDR2 SMNVEV (reference sequence). The CDR3 sequence is 16 residues long. CDR3 coding DNA: TGTGCCAGCAGTACCGACAGGGGAGGGAACACAGATACGCAGTATTTT. Translation gives CASSTDRGGNTDTQYF.

The V and J genes are TRBV5-6 and TRBJ2-1; 7 nucleotides match TRBD1. V was pared by 3 bases and J by 0 bases, with 9 bases of the junction left unmatched. Germline V gene lookup returns CDR1 SGHDT and CDR2 YYEEEE. The CDR3 consists of 17 residues. CDR3 sequence: CASSSDSTGSSYNEQFF. CDR3 sequence (DNA): TGTGCCAGCAGCTCCGATTCGACAGGGAGCTCCTACAATGAGCAGTTCTTC.

This rearrangement joins TRBV30 to TRBJ2-5, with a possible D match to TRBD1 (7 bases). CDR3 size: 16 residues. The V end was cut by 2 bases, the J end by 5 bases, with 21 bases between. CDR1 is GTSNPN, CDR2 SVGIG, per germline (reference sequence). The CDR3 region has the DNA TGTGCCTGGAGTCCCTCGCTTAAGGGGGCGGGGGAGACCCAGTACTTC. Amino acid sequence: CAWSPSLKGAGETQYF.

This sequence joins TRBV19 and TRBJ1-4; D is unresolved. Per the germline V gene, CDR1 is LNHDA and CDR2 is SQIVND (reference sequence). V lost 7 bases to trimming and J lost 2 bases, with 14 bases between them. This CDR3 spans 15 amino acids. CDR3 sequence (DNA): TGTGCCAGTAAAACCTCCAGGTTTACTAATGAAAAACTGTTTTTT. As protein: CASKTSRFTNEKLFF.

With regard to this clone: A junction boundary mismatches the germline segment, possibly from a read error. The chain couples TRBV7-9 to TRBJ1-1; 8 positions match TRBD1. The CDR3 covers 16 residues. Germline CDR1 and CDR2: SEHNR and FQNEAQ (reference sequence). CDR3 loop: CSSSLGPTGVNTEAFF. CDR3 in DNA: TGTTCCAGCAGCTTAGGCCCGACAGGGGTGAACACTGAAGCTTTCTTT. The full variable domain, completed using reference TRBV7-9 and TRBJ1-1, is DTGVSQNPRHKITKRGQNVTFRCDPISEHNRLYWYRQTLGQGPEFLTYFQNEAQLEKSRLLSDRFSAERPKGSFSTLEIQRTEQGDSAMYLCSSSLGPTGVNTEAFFGQGTRLTVV.

This clone was seen just once. This rearrangement joins TRBV28 to TRBJ1-1, with D unclear. The CDR3 contains 17 residues. The germline V and J ends were trimmed by 2 bases and 3 bases, with 19 bases remaining between them. Germline CDR1 reads MDHEN; CDR2 reads SYDVKM. In DNA form, the CDR3 reads TGTGCCAGCAGTTTAGCCCGGGTTCTGAAGAAGGACACTGAAGCTTTCTTT. Its protein product is CASSLARVLKKDTEAFF. Variable domain in full (rest from reference TRBV28 and TRBJ1-1): DVKVTQSSRYLVKRTGEKVFLECVQDMDHENMFWYRQDPGLGLRLIYFSYDVKMKEKGDIPEGYSVSREKKERFSLILESASTNQTSMYLCASSLARVLKKDTEAFFGQGTRLTVV.

The chain combines TRBV4-1 with TRBJ2-1, with TRBD2 matching 9 bases. The CDR3 is 17 amino acids. The germline gives CDR1 MGHRA, CDR2 YSYEKL. The V gene end was trimmed by 2 bases and the J gene end by 6 bases; junction bases not matched to a gene: 11. In DNA, the CDR3 is TGCGCCAGCAGCCAAAAGGGCGCTAGCGGGGAGTTCAATGAGCAGTTCTTC. This gives the protein CASSQKGASGEFNEQFF.

This clone was counted between two and nine times. The chain has TRBV28 and TRBJ2-7, with D possibly TRBD1 on 6 matching bases. Trimming cost V 5 bases and J 6 bases, with 14 bases left between them. This CDR3 contains 13 residues. Germline V CDR1 and CDR2: MDHEN, SYDVKM. The DNA of the CDR3 is TGTGCCAGCAGTGTGACAGGAACCTCCGAGCAGTACTTC. Protein sequence: CASSVTGTSEQYF.

The chain uses TRBV19 and TRBJ1-6; D is perhaps TRBD1 (5 bases). Looked up from germline, CDR1 is LNHDA and CDR2 is SQIVND (reference sequence). The V gene lost 3 bases and the J gene lost 10 bases, with 16 bases spanning the gap. The CDR3 length is 15 residues. CDR3 bases: TGTGCCAGTAGTATCCGGGACTCTCGCCGATCACCCCTCCACTTT. Translated, it gives CASSIRDSRRSPLHF. The full variable domain, with the rest looked up from reference TRBV19 and TRBJ1-6, is DGGITQSPKYLFRKEGQNVTLSCEQNLNHDAMYWYRQDPGQGLRLIYYSQIVNDFQKGDIAEGYSVSREKKESFPLTVTSAQKNPTAFYLCASSIRDSRRSPLHFGNGTRLTVT.

The gene calls are TRBV6-5 and TRBJ2-2; TRBD2 matches at 12 bases. The CDR3 length is 15 residues. The V gene's germline CDR1 is MNHEY and CDR2 SVGAGI. With 6 bases clipped from V and 4 bases from J, the junction kept 3 bases outside the gene matches. CDR3 residues: CASRTSGSSTGELFF. The CDR3 DNA sequence: TGTGCCAGCAGGACTAGCGGGAGCTCCACCGGGGAGCTGTTTTTT.

The rearrangement uses TRBV6-4 and TRBJ2-7; 8 nucleotides align to TRBD1. There are 13 residues in the CDR3. V shed 6 bases and J 5 bases; nucleotides not matched to a gene: 6. Germline CDR1 MRHNA, CDR2 SNTAGT. Here the CDR3 DNA reads TGTGCCAGCAGCCGGACAGGGTCGGACGAGCAGTACTTC. It specifies CASSRTGSDEQYF.

The chain is built from TRBV28 and TRBJ1-1, with D uncertain. CDR1 and CDR2 (germline): MDHEN, SYDVKM. Trimming cost V 6 bases and J 3 bases, with 20 bases left between them. The CDR3 consists of 16 residues. This CDR3 is CASSPPRSTLDTEAFF. In nucleotides, the CDR3 is TGTGCCAGCAGCCCTCCCAGGTCTACTTTGGACACTGAAGCTTTCTTT.

The V and J genes are TRBV4-2 and TRBJ2-6, with 7 bases identical to TRBD2. Per the germline V gene, CDR1 is LGHNA and CDR2 is YNFKEQ. The length of the CDR3 is 22 residues. The ends lost 0 bases at V and 2 bases at J; junction bases unmatched: 19. The CDR3 bases are TGTGCCAGCAGCCAAGATTGGGGTCCTTCTGAGGGACTAAAGGCTGGGGCCAACGTCCTGACTTTC. As protein: CASSQDWGPSEGLKAGANVLTF.

The rearrangement links TRBV9 to TRBJ2-7, with 13 bases lining up with TRBD2. The CDR3 is 16 amino acids. In germline, CDR1 is SGDLS, CDR2 YYNGEE. After removal of 2 bases from V and 4 bases from J, the junction contained 6 bases not matched to a gene. For the CDR3, the DNA is TGTGCCAGCAGCGTGGGACTAGCGGGATTAACGTACGAGCAGTACTTC. It yields the protein CASSVGLAGLTYEQYF.

J is TRBJ2-2 and V is TRBV5-1; 15 nucleotides match TRBD2. The length of the CDR3 is 17 residues. V lost 5 bases and J lost 6; bases outside the gene matches: 8. CDR1 and CDR2 (germline): SGHRS, YFSETQ. CDR3 DNA sequence: TGCGCCAGCAGAAAACCGGGACTAGCGGGAGGATCCGGGGAGCTGTTTTTT. It specifies CASRKPGLAGGSGELFF.

This clone was recorded once. This chain connects TRBV4-3 to TRBJ2-5; a possible D gene is TRBD2 (6 bases). The DNA end is more similar to TRBJ2-7, so the J call may be wrong. This CDR3 is 16 amino acids long. Germline V lookup: CDR1 LGHNA, CDR2 YSLEER. The CDR3 sequence is CASSQDSAGPLYEQYF. In DNA form, the CDR3 reads TGCGCCAGCAGCCAAGATTCGGCGGGGCCCCTCTACGAGCAGTACTTC.

The CDR3 nucleotides are TGTGCCAGCAGTTTATGGCCTAGCGGGAGGTACTACGAGCAGTACTTC. This sequence encodes CASSLWPSGRYYEQYF. The V call is TRBV27, the J call TRBJ2-7; the match to TRBD2 covers 11 bases. Germline assignment: CDR1 MNHEY and CDR2 SMNVEV (reference sequence). After removal of 1 base from V and 3 bases from J, the junction contained 5 bases not matched to a gene. This CDR3 region has 16 residues.

This rearrangement joins TRBV20-1 to TRBJ2-5; maybe TRBD2 (6 bases). The CDR3 is made up of 10 amino acids. Germline V gene lookup returns CDR1 DFQATT and CDR2 SNEGSKA (reference sequence). The V end was cut by 5 bases, the J end by 5 bases, with 6 bases between. The CDR3 DNA reads TGCAGTGCTCGGGGGGAGACCCAGTACTTC. Residues: CSARGETQYF.

The rearrangement uses TRBV7-9 and TRBJ2-5; 9 nucleotides agree with TRBD1. V lost 4 bases and J lost 4; bases outside the gene matches: 7. The V gene's germline CDR1 is SEHNR and CDR2 FQNEAQ (reference sequence). The CDR3 has 15 amino acids. The CDR3 protein is CASSYPGQGTETQYF. CDR3 DNA sequence: TGTGCCAGCAGCTATCCGGGACAGGGTACAGAGACCCAGTACTTC.

This CDR3 is CASSLGGSVGEQYF. CDR3 in DNA: TGTGCCAGCAGCTTAGGGGGGAGCGTCGGCGAGCAGTACTTC. V usage is TRBV13 and J usage is TRBJ2-7; weak D call: TRBD2 (5 bases). Trimming left V 0 bases short and J 6 bases short, with 12 bases between. CDR3 length: 14 residues. CDR1 and CDR2 from the germline V gene are PRHDT and FYEKMQ (reference sequence).